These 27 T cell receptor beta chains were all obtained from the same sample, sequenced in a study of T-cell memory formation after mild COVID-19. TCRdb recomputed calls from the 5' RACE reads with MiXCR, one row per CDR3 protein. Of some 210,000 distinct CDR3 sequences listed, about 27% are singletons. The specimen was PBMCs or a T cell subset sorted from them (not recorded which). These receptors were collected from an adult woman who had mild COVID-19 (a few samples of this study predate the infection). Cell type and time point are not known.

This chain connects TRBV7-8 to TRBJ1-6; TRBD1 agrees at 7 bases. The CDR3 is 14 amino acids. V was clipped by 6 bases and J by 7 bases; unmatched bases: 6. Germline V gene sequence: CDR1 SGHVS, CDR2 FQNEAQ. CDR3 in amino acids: CASSGQVINSPLHF. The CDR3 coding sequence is TGTGCCAGCAGTGGACAGGTTATAAATTCACCCCTCCACTTT.

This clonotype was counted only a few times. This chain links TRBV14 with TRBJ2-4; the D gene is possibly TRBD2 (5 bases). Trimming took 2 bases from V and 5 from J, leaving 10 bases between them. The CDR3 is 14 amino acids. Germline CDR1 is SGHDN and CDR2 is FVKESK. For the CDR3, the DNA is TGTGCCAGCAGCCAACGACTAATGGAAAACATTCAGTACTTC. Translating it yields CASSQRLMENIQYF.

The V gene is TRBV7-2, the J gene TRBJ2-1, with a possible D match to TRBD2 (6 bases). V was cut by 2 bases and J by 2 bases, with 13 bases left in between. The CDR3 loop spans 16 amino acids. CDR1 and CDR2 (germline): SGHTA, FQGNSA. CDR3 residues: CASSLQVGGAYNEQFF. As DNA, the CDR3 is TGTGCCAGCAGCTTACAGGTTGGCGGGGCCTACAATGAGCAGTTCTTC.

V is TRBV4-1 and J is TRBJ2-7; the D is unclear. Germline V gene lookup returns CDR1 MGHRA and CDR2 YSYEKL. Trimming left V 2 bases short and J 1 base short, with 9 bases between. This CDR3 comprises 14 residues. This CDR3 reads CASSQNGGSYEQYF. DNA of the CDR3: TGCGCCAGCAGCCAAAATGGCGGATCCTACGAGCAGTACTTC.

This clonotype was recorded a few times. For the CDR3, the DNA is TGTGCCAGCAGCAGGCGTGGGGCTACATTCCAACAGTTCTTC. Amino acids: CASSRRGATFQQFF. The V call is TRBV5-6, the J call TRBJ2-1; D may be TRBD1 (5 bases). V lost 4 bases and J 13 bases, leaving 21 bases between the germline ends. The CDR3 runs to 14 residues. Germline CDR1 SGHDT, CDR2 YYEEEE.

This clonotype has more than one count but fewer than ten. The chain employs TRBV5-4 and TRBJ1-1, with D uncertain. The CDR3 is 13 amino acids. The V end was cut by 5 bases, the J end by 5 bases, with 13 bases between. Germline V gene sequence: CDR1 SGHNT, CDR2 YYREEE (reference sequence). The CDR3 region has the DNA TGTGCCAGCAGGGGGTGGCAGGAGACTGAAGCTTTCTTT. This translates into CASRGWQETEAFF.

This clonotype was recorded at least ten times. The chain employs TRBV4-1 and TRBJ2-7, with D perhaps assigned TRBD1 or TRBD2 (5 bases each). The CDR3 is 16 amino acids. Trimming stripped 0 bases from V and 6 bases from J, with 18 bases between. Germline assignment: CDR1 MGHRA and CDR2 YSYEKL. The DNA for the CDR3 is TGCGCCAGCAGCCAAGAGACCGGGGACCTGTATGCCGAGCAGTACTTC. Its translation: CASSQETGDLYAEQYF.

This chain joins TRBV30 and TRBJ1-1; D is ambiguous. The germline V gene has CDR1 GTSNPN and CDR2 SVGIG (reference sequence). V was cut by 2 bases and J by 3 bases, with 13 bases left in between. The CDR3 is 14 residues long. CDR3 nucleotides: TGTGCCTGGAGTCCGGGGATAAGGGACACTGAAGCTTTCTTT. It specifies CAWSPGIRDTEAFF.

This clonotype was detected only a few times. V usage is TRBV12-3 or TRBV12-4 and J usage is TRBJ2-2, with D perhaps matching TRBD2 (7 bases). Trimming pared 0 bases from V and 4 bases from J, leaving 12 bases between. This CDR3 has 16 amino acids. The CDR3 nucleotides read TGTGCCAGCAGTTTAGCGGGGGGGCTCGGCACCGGGGAGCTGTTTTTT. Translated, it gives CASSLAGGLGTGELFF.

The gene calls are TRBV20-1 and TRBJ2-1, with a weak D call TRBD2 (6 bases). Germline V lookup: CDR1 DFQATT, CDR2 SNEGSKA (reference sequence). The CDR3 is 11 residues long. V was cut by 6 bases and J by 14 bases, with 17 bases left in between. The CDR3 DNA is TGCAGTGCCCCTGCCCTAGGAGGGGAGTTCTTC. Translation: CSAPALGGEFF.

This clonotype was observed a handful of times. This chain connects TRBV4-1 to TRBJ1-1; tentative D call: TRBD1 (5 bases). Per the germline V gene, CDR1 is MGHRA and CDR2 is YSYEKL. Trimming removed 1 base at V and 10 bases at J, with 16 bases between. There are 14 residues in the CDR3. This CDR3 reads CASSQVPGPQAAFF. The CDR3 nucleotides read TGCGCCAGCAGCCAAGTTCCGGGACCACAAGCAGCTTTCTTT.

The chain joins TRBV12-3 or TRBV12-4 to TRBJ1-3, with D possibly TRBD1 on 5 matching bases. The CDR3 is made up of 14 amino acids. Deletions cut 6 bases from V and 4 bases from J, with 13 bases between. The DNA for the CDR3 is TGTGCCAGCAGATTCGGGGGAGGGGGAAACACCATATATTTT. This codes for CASRFGGGGNTIYF.

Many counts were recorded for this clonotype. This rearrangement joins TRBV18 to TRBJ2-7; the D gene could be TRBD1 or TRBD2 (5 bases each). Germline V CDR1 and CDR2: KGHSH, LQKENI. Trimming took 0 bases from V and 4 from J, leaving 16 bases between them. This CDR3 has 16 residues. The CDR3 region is CASSPPGTDVLYEQYF. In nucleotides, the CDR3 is TGTGCCAGCTCACCACCAGGGACGGATGTCCTGTACGAGCAGTACTTC.

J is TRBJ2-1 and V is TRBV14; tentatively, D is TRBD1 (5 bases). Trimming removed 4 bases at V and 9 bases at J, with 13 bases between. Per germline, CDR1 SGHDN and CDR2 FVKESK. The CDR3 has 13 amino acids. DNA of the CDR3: TGTGCCAGCAGCCCAACACAGGCTGGTGAGCAGTTCTTC. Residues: CASSPTQAGEQFF. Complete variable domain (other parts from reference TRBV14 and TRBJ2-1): EAGVTQFPSHSVIEKGQTVTLRCDPISGHDNLYWYRRVMGKEIKFLLHFVKESKQDESGMPNNRFLAERTGGTYSTLKVQPAELEDSGVYFCASSPTQAGEQFFGPGTRLTVL.

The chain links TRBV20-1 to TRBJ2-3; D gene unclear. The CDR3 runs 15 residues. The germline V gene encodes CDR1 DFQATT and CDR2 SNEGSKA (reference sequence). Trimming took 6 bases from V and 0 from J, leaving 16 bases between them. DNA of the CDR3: TGCAGTGCCCGCTCCGGGCGGATTAGCACAGATACGCAGTATTTT. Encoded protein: CSARSGRISTDTQYF.

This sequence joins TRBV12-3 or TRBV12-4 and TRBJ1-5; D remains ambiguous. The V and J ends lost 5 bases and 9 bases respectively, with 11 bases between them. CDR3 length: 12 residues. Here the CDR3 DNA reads TGTGCCAGCAGTCCGGGGTTGGGGCCCCAGCATTTT. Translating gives CASSPGLGPQHF.

The chain's CDR3 is CSASADSSGNTIYF. In DNA, the CDR3 is TGCAGTGCTAGCGCCGACAGCTCTGGAAACACCATATATTTT. V is TRBV20-1 and J is TRBJ1-3, with D tentatively TRBD1 (5 bases). The V end was cut by 3 bases, the J end by 0 bases, with 9 bases between. The germline V gene encodes CDR1 DFQATT and CDR2 SNEGSKA (reference sequence). CDR3 length equals 14 residues.

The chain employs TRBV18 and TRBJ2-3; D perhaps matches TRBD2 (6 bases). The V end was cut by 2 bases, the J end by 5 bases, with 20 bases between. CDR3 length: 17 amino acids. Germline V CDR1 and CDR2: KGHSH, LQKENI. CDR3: CASSPAARGRGGDTQYF. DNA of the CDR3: TGTGCCAGCTCACCAGCGGCGCGGGGAAGGGGAGGAGATACGCAGTATTTT. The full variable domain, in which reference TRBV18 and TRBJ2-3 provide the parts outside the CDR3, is NAGVMQNPRHLVRRRGQEARLRCSPMKGHSHVYWYRQLPEEGLKFMVYLQKENIIDESGMPKERFSAEFPKEGPSILRIQQVVRGDSAAYFCASSPAARGRGGDTQYFGPGTRLTVL.

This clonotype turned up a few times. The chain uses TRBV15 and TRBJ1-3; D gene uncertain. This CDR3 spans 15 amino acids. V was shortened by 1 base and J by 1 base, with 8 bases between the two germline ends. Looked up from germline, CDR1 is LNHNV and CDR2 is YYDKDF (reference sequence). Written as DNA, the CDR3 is TGTGCCACCAGCAGAGGGGGAGGGTCTGGAAACACCATATATTTT. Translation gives CATSRGGGSGNTIYF.

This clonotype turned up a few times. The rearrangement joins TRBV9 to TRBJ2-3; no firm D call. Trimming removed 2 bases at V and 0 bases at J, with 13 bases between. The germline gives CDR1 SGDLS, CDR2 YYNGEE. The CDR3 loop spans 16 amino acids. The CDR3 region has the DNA TGTGCCAGCAGCGTCGGAGACACACATAGCACAGATACGCAGTATTTT. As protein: CASSVGDTHSTDTQYF. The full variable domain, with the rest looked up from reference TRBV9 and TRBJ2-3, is DSGVTQTPKHLITATGQRVTLRCSPRSGDLSVYWYQQSLDQGLQFLIQYYNGEERAKGNILERFSAQQFPDLHSELNLSSLELGDSALYFCASSVGDTHSTDTQYFGPGTRLTVL.

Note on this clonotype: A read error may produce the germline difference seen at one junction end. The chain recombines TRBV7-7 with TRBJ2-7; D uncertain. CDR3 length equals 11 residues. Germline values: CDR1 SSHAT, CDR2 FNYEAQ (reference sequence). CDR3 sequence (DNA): TGTGCTAGCAGCGCCGACTACGAGCAGTACTTC. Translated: CASSADYEQYF.

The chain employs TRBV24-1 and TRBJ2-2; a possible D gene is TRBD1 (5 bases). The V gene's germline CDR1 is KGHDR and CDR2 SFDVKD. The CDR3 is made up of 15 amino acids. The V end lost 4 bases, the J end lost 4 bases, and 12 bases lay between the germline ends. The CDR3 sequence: CATSDRTRATGELFF. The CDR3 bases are TGTGCCACCAGTGACAGGACACGAGCCACCGGGGAGCTGTTTTTT.

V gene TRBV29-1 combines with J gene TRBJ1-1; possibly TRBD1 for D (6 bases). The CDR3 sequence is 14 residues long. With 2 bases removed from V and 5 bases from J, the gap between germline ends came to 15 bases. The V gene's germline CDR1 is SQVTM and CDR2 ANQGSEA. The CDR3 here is CSVEPGAGRTEAFF. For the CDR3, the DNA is TGCAGCGTTGAACCGGGGGCGGGAAGGACTGAAGCTTTCTTT.

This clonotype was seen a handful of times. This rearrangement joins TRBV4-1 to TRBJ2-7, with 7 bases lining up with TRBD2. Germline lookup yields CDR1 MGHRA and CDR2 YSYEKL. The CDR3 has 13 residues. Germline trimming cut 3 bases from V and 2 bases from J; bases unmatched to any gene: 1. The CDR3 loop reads CASSQGGTYEQYF. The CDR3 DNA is TGCGCCAGCAGCCAGGGGGGGACCTACGAGCAGTACTTC.

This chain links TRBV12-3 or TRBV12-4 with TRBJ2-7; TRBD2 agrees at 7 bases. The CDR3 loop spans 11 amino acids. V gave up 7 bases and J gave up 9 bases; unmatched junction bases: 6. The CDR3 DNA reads TGTGCCAGCACAATGGGAGGGCCGCAGTACTTC. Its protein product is CASTMGGPQYF.

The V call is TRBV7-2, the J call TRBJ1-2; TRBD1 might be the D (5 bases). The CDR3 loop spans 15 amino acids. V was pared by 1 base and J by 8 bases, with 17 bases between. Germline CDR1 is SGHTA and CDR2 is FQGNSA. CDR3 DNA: TGTGCCAGCAGCTTAGGTACAGGTCACCCGGGGGGCTACACCTTC. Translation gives CASSLGTGHPGGYTF.

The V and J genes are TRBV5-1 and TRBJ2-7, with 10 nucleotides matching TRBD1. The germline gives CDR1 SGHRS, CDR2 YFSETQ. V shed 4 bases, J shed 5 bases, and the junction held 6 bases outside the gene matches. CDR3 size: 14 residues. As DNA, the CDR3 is TGCGCCAGCAGCGAACCGGGACAGGGGCACGAGCAGTACTTC. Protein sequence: CASSEPGQGHEQYF.